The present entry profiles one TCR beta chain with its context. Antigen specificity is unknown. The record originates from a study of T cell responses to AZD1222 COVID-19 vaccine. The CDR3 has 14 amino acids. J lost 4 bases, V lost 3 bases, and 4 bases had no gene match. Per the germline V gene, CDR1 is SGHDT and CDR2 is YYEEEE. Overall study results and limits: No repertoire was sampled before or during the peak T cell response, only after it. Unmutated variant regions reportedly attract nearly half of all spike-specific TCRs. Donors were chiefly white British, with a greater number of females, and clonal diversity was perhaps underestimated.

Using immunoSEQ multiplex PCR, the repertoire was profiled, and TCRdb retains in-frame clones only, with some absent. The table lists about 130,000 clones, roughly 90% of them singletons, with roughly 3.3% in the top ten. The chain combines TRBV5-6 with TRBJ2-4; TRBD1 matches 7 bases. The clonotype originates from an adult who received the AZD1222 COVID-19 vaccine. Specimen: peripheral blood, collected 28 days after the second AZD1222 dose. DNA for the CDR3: TGTGCCAGCAGCTACAGGGACAGTAAAAACATTCAGTACTTC. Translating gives CASSYRDSKNIQYF. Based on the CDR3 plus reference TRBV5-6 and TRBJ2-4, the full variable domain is DAGVTQSPTHLIKTRGQQVTLRCSPKSGHDTVSWYQQALGQGPQFIFQYYEEEERQRGNFPDRFSGHQFPNYSSELNVNALLLGDSALYLCASSYRDSKNIQYFGAGTRLSVL.